Listed below are T cell receptor beta chains from one sample, sequenced in a study of cytomegalovirus exposure and HLA in healthy donors. TCRdb's table, derived via immunoSEQ multiplex PCR, lists solely in-frame clones and lacks some. Here the sample spans 100,000 to 150,000 clones, more than 70% being singletons. Sequenced material: PBMCs. These receptors were collected from a man aged 25-40 years in good health and CMV-seronegative. Each CDR3 is given with its conserved first and last residue. Clone size is stated in some rows and not others, as once, few, many or a class when expanded.

clone size: .
V gene: TRBV30
J gene: TRBJ2-3
CDR3 protein: CARRLAGGTDTQYF

clone size: .
V gene: TRBV14
J gene: TRBJ1-4
CDR3 protein: CASSQGASLFF

clone size: .
V gene: TRBV15
J gene: TRBJ1-1
CDR3 protein: CATSLSTWGQPRGTEAFF

clone size: .
V gene: TRBV7-3
J gene: TRBJ2-1
CDR3 protein: CASSWDTHNEQFF

clone size: .
V gene: TRBV2
J gene: TRBJ1-4
CDR3 protein: CASSGGDRVNEKLFF

clone size: .
V gene: TRBV19
J gene: TRBJ2-2
CDR3 protein: CASSMEGLAGELFF

clone size: .
V gene: TRBV2
J gene: TRBJ1-2
CDR3 protein: CASSSGQGYGYTF

clone size: .
V gene: TRBV5-1
J gene: TRBJ1-3
CDR3 protein: CASSSGGASGNTIYF

clone size: .
V gene: TRBV19
J gene: TRBJ2-1
CDR3 protein: CASSIFRSSYNEQFF

clone size: .
V gene: TRBV19
J gene: TRBJ2-7
CDR3 protein: CASTPRGFNEQYF

clone size: .
V gene: TRBV9
J gene: TRBJ2-3
CDR3 protein: CASSASGTRTDTQYF

clone size: .
V gene: TRBV7-6
J gene: TRBJ1-5
CDR3 protein: CASSLDEGALRSQHF

clone size: .
V gene: TRBV5-1
J gene: TRBJ2-3
CDR3 protein: CASSNLAGFTDTQYF

clone size: .
V gene: TRBV27
J gene: TRBJ2-3
CDR3 protein: CASSRSAGRASTDTQYF

clone size: .
V gene: TRBV4-1
J gene: TRBJ2-1
CDR3 protein: CASSQESMQGPFF

clone size: .
V gene: TRBV11-2
J gene: TRBJ2-7
CDR3 protein: CASSEPGTISYEQYF

clone size: .
V gene: TRBV27
J gene: TRBJ2-6
CDR3 protein: CASSLWVRANPRTGANVLTF

clone size: .
V gene: TRBV7-3
J gene: TRBJ2-3
CDR3 protein: CASSPVGGADTQYF

clone size: .
V gene: TRBV2
J gene: TRBJ1-6
CDR3 protein: CASSRGTDNSPLHF

clone size: .
V gene: TRBV7-9
J gene: TRBJ2-7
CDR3 protein: CASSLKGGQPAYEQYF

clone size: .
V gene: TRBV11-3
J gene: TRBJ2-1
CDR3 protein: CASSSTGGVEQFF

clone size: .
V gene: TRBV9
J gene: TRBJ1-2
CDR3 protein: CASSVKVDSNYGYTF

clone size: .
V gene: TRBV6-1
J gene: TRBJ2-7
CDR3 protein: CASRFDPEGYEQYF

clone size: .
V gene: TRBV10-3
J gene: TRBJ2-1
CDR3 protein: CAISEPAGTADSYNEQFF

clone size: .
V gene: TRBV4-3
J gene: TRBJ2-7
CDR3 protein: CASSQVNGAYEQYF

clone size: .
V gene: TRBV9
J gene: TRBJ2-3
CDR3 protein: CASSYSGDPLSSTDTQYF

clone size: .
V gene: TRBV6-5
J gene: TRBJ1-2
CDR3 protein: CASRGTDRKGGYTF

clone size: few
V gene: TRBV5-4
J gene: TRBJ2-5
CDR3 protein: CASSLSIWTSGGGETQYF

clone size: .
V gene: TRBV18
J gene: TRBJ1-1
CDR3 protein: CASSPPRGNTEAFF

clone size: .
V gene: TRBV7-9
J gene: TRBJ2-3
CDR3 protein: CASSPRTGGTDTQYF

clone size: .
V gene: TRBV18
J gene: TRBJ1-2
CDR3 protein: CASLATGLGSHGYTF

clone size: .
V gene: TRBV13
J gene: TRBJ1-1
CDR3 protein: CASSLDRERISSNTEAFF

clone size: .
V gene: TRBV6-6
J gene: TRBJ1-5
CDR3 protein: CASRMTGNQPQHF

clone size: .
V gene: TRBV30
J gene: TRBJ1-2
CDR3 protein: CAWSPTDYGYTF

clone size: .
V gene: TRBV4-1
J gene: TRBJ1-1
CDR3 protein: CASSQDHNTEAFF

clone size: .
V gene: TRBV6-5
J gene: TRBJ2-5
CDR3 protein: CASSSQIVQETQYF

clone size: once
V gene: TRBV5-1
J gene: TRBJ2-5
CDR3 protein: CASSLATSTETQYF

clone size: .
V gene: TRBV6-5
J gene: TRBJ2-5
CDR3 protein: CASSLNRGERETQYF

clone size: .
V gene: TRBV18
J gene: TRBJ2-7
CDR3 protein: CASSPNGQTPYEQYF

clone size: .
V gene: TRBV14
J gene: TRBJ1-1
CDR3 protein: CASSPRGNTEAFF

clone size: .
V gene: TRBV11-2
J gene: TRBJ2-5
CDR3 protein: CASSSETQYF